The source of this TCR beta chain is a study of a mutant IDH1 vaccine in newly diagnosed glioma. Study context: The start of vaccination came 4-6 weeks after radiotherapy alone, or with temozolomide cycles. Those enrolled had earlier been treated with radiotherapy, temozolomide, or both, mostly both.

The table came from immunoSEQ multiplex PCR; TCRdb's copy has only in-frame clones and leaves some out. The sample carries 75,000 to 95,000 clones, about 90% recorded once. Time point meaning: week 47, end of study. One vaccine dose held 300 ug of mutant IDH1 20-mer peptide and came with topical imiquimod. The CDR3 is made up of 19 amino acids. CDR1 is MDHEN, CDR2 SYDVKM, per germline. Trimming stripped 1 base from V and 0 bases from J, with 21 bases between. Details on this clone: Antigen specificity is unknown.

The specimen comprised PBMCs, sampled from a glioma patient whose treatment included an IDH1 peptide vaccine. The V and J genes are TRBV28 and TRBJ1-2; no firm D call. The clonotype was recovered from a woman aged 50 to 60 with glioma. The CDR3 loop reads CASSLFVVRQDGANYGYTF. DNA for the CDR3: TGTGCCAGCAGTTTATTCGTTGTCAGGCAGGATGGAGCTAACTATGGCTACACCTTC.